Many counts were recorded for the clone carrying this TCR beta chain. Time point of the sample: newly diagnosed GD, antithyroid drugs for less than 3 months. RNA extracted from PBMCs served as the sequencing template. iRepertoire HTBI primers and Arm-PCR of CDR3 regions built TCR beta libraries. TCRdb re-derived calls from the multiplex PCR reads in MiXCR, one entry per CDR3 protein. Counted here are hundreds of thousands of distinct CDR3 sequences, 16% occurring once; the ten biggest clones make up around 27%. Trimming cost V 0 bases and J 0 bases, with 6 bases left between them. CDR1 LGHNA and CDR2 YSLEER come from the germline V gene. This CDR3 has 15 residues. This sample is drawn from a study of regulatory T cells in long-lasting Graves disease. This sample also belongs to another study, concerning T cells in Graves' hyperthyroidism and ophthalmopathy.

The V gene is TRBV4-3, the J gene TRBJ2-1; D is uncertain. This sequence originates from a man in his forties with Graves disease. The specimen comprised peripheral blood mononuclear cells (PBMCs), sampled at new diagnosis, from a patient treated with antithyroid drugs. This CDR3 reads CASSQDDGSYNEQFF. The CDR3 nucleotides read TGCGCCAGCAGCCAAGACGATGGCTCCTACAATGAGCAGTTCTTC.